These 26 T cell receptor beta chains were all obtained from the same sample, sequenced in a study of T cell repertoires in cytomegalovirus infection (dated by TCRdb to between 2018 and 2021). No antigen is known for these receptors. Sequenced using an Illumina HiSeq 1500. TCRdb's own reprocessing of the public reads used fastp at Q25 and MiXCR and kept productive beta chains. Rows merge per CDR3 protein into single entries with the most common DNA and genes. The sample table lists 700,000 to 950,000 distinct CDR3 sequences, approximately 32% of them with a count of one. Of the sample, under 15% falls within the top ten clones. According to the study, the label for this sample's treatment or condition signals: in vitro stimulation with specific CMV peptide epitopes to enrich CMV-specific T cells. The specimen comprised cultured CD8+ T cells from PBMCs, sampled from culture after CMV antigen stimulation. The receptors here all came from a human donor in good health (CMV status not recorded). Some clones in this sample may be carry-over from other donors' samples.

This clonotype was detected a few times. This chain uses TRBV29-1 with TRBJ2-2; D not certain. V dropped 4 bases and J dropped 4 bases, with 7 bases sitting between them. Germline V gene lookup returns CDR1 SQVTM and CDR2 ANQGSEA. CDR3 length: 12 amino acids. The CDR3 region has the DNA TGCAGCGTTGTTACAGCCACCGGGGAGCTGTTTTTT. It encodes CSVVTATGELFF.

This chain's CDR3 is CASSYTDIYNEQFF. The CDR3 region has the DNA TGTGCCAGCAGTTATACGGATATCTACAATGAGCAGTTCTTC. The J gene is TRBJ2-1, the V gene TRBV6-6, with D uncertain. The CDR3 runs to 14 residues. Germline-derived CDR1 and CDR2 are MNHNY and SVGAGI (reference sequence). V dropped 3 bases and J dropped 3 bases, with 9 bases sitting between them.

This clonotype was seen only a few times. V usage is TRBV12-3 or TRBV12-4 and J usage is TRBJ2-2, with 8 bases aligning to TRBD2. This CDR3 region has 14 residues. Trimming took 5 bases from V and 4 from J; bases not matched to a gene: 3. The CDR3 DNA reads as TGTGCCAGCAGTCCCGGGACTAGCACCGGGGAGCTGTTTTTT. It yields the protein CASSPGTSTGELFF.

The sample holds many counts of this clonotype. V gene TRBV19 combines with J gene TRBJ1-1, with unresolved D. In germline, CDR1 is LNHDA, CDR2 SQIVND (reference sequence). V lost 2 bases and J 7 bases, leaving 8 bases between the germline ends. The CDR3 sequence is 12 residues long. The CDR3 protein is CASSISLSEAFF. The CDR3 nucleotides are TGTGCCAGTAGTATATCCCTTAGTGAAGCTTTCTTT.

This clonotype was counted a few times. The chain is built from TRBV10-3 and TRBJ1-2, with no clear D. Looked up from germline, CDR1 is ENHRY and CDR2 is SYGVKD. The CDR3 has 15 residues. Trimming cost V 6 bases and J 5 bases, with 19 bases left between them. CDR3 coding DNA: TGTGCCATCAGAATCTTCTACGGGGATGGATATGGCTACACCTTC. It translates to CAIRIFYGDGYGYTF.

This clonotype occurred a few times. The gene calls are TRBV6-5 and TRBJ2-2, with D hard to call. Germline CDR1 is MNHEY and CDR2 is SVGAGI. V lost 0 bases and J 4 bases, leaving 15 bases between the germline ends. This CDR3 has 17 residues. The CDR3 here is CASSYSRAGRSTGELFF. The CDR3 DNA reads as TGTGCCAGCAGTTACTCTAGGGCCGGGCGTAGCACCGGGGAGCTGTTTTTT.

As concerns this clonotype: One end of the junction is discordant with germline, which a read error may explain. This chain uses TRBV7-7 with TRBJ2-1; D is uncertain. Germline assignment: CDR1 SSHAT and CDR2 FNYEAQ (reference sequence). CDR3 length equals 15 residues. CDR3 in amino acids: CASSAGDSSYNEQFF. In DNA form, the CDR3 reads TGTGCTAGCAGCGCTGGGGATAGCTCCTACAATGAGCAGTTCTTC.

The sample holds many counts of this clonotype. CDR3 region: CASSYRSNQPQHF. The CDR3 coding sequence is TGTGCCAGCAGTTACAGGAGTAATCAGCCCCAGCATTTT. The chain is built from TRBV6-5 and TRBJ1-5; D gene uncertain. Germline-derived CDR1 and CDR2 are MNHEY and SVGAGI. The CDR3 spans 13 residues. V lost 2 bases and J lost 4, with 6 bases in between.

This clonotype was counted only a few times. The chain is built from TRBV9 and TRBJ2-3, with 8 positions matching TRBD2. Germline V gene data show CDR1 as SGDLS and CDR2 as YYNGEE. The CDR3 sequence is 15 residues long. J lost 4 bases, V lost 4 bases, and 8 bases had no gene match. CDR3 sequence: CASSPTSGTSDTQYF. CDR3 bases: TGTGCCAGCAGCCCCACTAGCGGTACTTCAGATACGCAGTATTTT.

This clonotype occurred a few times. The genes are TRBV9 and TRBJ2-1; the D gene is possibly TRBD2 (6 bases). V gave up 3 bases and J gave up 4 bases, with 14 bases separating them. Germline assignment: CDR1 SGDLS and CDR2 YYNGEE. The CDR3 is made up of 15 amino acids. The CDR3 is CASSAPATRYNEQFF. The CDR3 DNA sequence: TGTGCCAGCAGCGCGCCCGCGACTAGATACAATGAGCAGTTCTTC.

The chain employs TRBV7-6 and TRBJ1-6, with a possible D match to TRBD1 (5 bases). This CDR3 spans 18 amino acids. Germline V gene data show CDR1 as SGHVS and CDR2 as FNYEAQ. Trimming took 5 bases from V and 3 from J, leaving 20 bases between them. CDR3 in amino acids: CASSRVAGGDLYNSPLHF. The CDR3 bases are TGTGCCAGCAGCCGTGTCGCGGGGGGGGATCTCTATAATTCACCCCTCCACTTT. Filled out from reference TRBV7-6 and TRBJ1-6, the complete variable domain reads GAGVSQSPRYKVTKRGQDVALRCDPISGHVSLYWYRQALGQGPEFLTYFNYEAQQDKSGLPNDRFSAERPEGSISTLTIQRTEQRDSAMYRCASSRVAGGDLYNSPLHFGNGTRLTVT.

The chain has TRBV27 and TRBJ1-2; D is perhaps TRBD1 (5 bases). There are 13 residues in the CDR3. V was cut by 8 bases and J by 6 bases, with 16 bases left in between. Germline V gives CDR1 MNHEY, CDR2 SMNVEV (reference sequence). CDR3: CASARGRSDGYTF. Here the CDR3 DNA reads TGTGCCAGCGCGCGGGGGAGAAGCGATGGCTACACCTTC.

This clonotype was detected only a few times. This chain links TRBV25-1 with TRBJ2-3, with 8 bases aligning to TRBD1. Germline CDR1 is MGHDK and CDR2 is SYGVNS. V was clipped by 0 bases and J by 6 bases; unmatched bases: 5. The CDR3 is made up of 15 amino acids. Here the CDR3 reads CASSEYGRGRDTQYF. DNA for the CDR3: TGTGCCAGCAGTGAATACGGCAGGGGGCGGGATACGCAGTATTTT.

The rearrangement joins TRBV3-1 to TRBJ2-1, with 12 bases matching TRBD2. CDR1 is LGHDT, CDR2 YNNKEL, per germline (reference sequence). The CDR3 length is 16 residues. V trimming: 6 bases; J trimming: 4 bases; junction bases outside the gene matches: 7. In nucleotides, the CDR3 is TGTGCCAGCAGTCCTAGCGGGGGGGCAGGGTACAATGAGCAGTTCTTC. The encoded protein is CASSPSGGAGYNEQFF.

The J gene is TRBJ2-3, the V gene TRBV7-8; 8 bases map to TRBD2. V shed 5 bases, J shed 6 bases, and the junction held 10 bases outside the gene matches. Per the germline V gene, CDR1 is SGHVS and CDR2 is FQNEAQ. The CDR3 is 15 amino acids. Here the CDR3 reads CASSRAGGIMDTQYF. DNA of the CDR3: TGTGCCAGCAGCCGGGCGGGGGGAATTATGGATACGCAGTATTTT.

The J gene is TRBJ1-6, the V gene TRBV7-6; a possible D gene is TRBD1 (6 bases). The CDR3 contains 16 residues. Germline V CDR1 and CDR2: SGHVS, FNYEAQ. V was pared by 5 bases and J by 10 bases, with 21 bases between. The DNA of the CDR3 is TGTGCCAGCAGCATTAGGGAACAGGGTGATGGCTCACCCCTCCACTTT. Protein: CASSIREQGDGSPLHF.

CDR3 amino acids: CASSYSTGYLTEAFF. As DNA, the CDR3 is TGTGCCAGCAGTTACTCGACAGGGTACCTTACTGAAGCTTTCTTT. The chain has TRBV6-5 and TRBJ1-1; 7 bases map to TRBD1. J was trimmed by 5 bases and V by 0 bases; bases with no gene match: 6. The CDR3 has 15 amino acids. Per the germline V gene, CDR1 is MNHEY and CDR2 is SVGAGI.

This clonotype showed up many times. The CDR3 spells CASSRTGTDTQYF. The CDR3, as DNA: TGTGCCAGCAGTCGGACAGGGACAGATACGCAGTATTTT. V is TRBV12-3 or TRBV12-4 and J is TRBJ2-3; 8 positions match TRBD1. V was pared by 5 bases and J by 3 bases, with 1 base of the junction left unmatched. This CDR3 has 13 amino acids.

This clonotype was detected only a few times. This chain connects TRBV4-1 to TRBJ2-5, with TRBD2 identical over 16 bases. The CDR3 spans 17 residues. The J segment lost 5 bases and the V segment lost 4 bases, leaving 7 bases of the junction unmatched. Germline CDR1 reads MGHRA; CDR2 reads YSYEKL. This CDR3 is CASSLGTSGGAPETQYF. Here the CDR3 DNA reads TGCGCCAGCAGCCTTGGGACTAGCGGGGGGGCTCCTGAGACCCAGTACTTC.

The chain couples TRBV7-8 to TRBJ2-6, with D possibly being TRBD2 (6 bases). The germline V gene has CDR1 SGHVS and CDR2 FQNEAQ. The V and J ends lost 5 bases and 0 bases respectively, with 11 bases between them. This CDR3 has 16 residues. CDR3 DNA sequence: TGTGCCAGCAGCCGGGGGACGGACTCTGGGGCCAACGTCCTGACTTTC. This encodes CASSRGTDSGANVLTF.

At least ten counts were recorded for this clonotype. The J gene is TRBJ2-1, the V gene TRBV3-1, with TRBD2 identical over 9 bases. Trimming at V came to 9 bases and at J to 4 bases, leaving 7 bases not matched to a gene. Germline CDR1 reads LGHDT; CDR2 reads YNNKEL (reference sequence). This CDR3 region has 14 residues. The DNA for the CDR3 is TGTGCCAGTGGCCGCGGGGGGGATTACAATGAGCAGTTCTTC. It encodes CASGRGGDYNEQFF.

The chain uses TRBV12-3 or TRBV12-4 and TRBJ2-5, with D unclear. Deletions cut 7 bases from V and 1 base from J, with 13 bases between. There are 14 residues in the CDR3. CDR3 DNA: TGTGCCAGCACCCTCCTCGGAAGCCAAGAGACCCAGTACTTC. Translated: CASTLLGSQETQYF.

The chain carries TRBV6-2 or TRBV6-3 and TRBJ2-1; TRBD1 matches 9 bases. Germline assignment: CDR1 MNHEY and CDR2 SVGEGT. The V segment lost 0 bases and the J segment 7 bases; nucleotides outside the gene matches: 4. The CDR3 consists of 15 residues. CDR3 DNA sequence: TGTGCCAGCAGTTACTCGCCGGGACAGGGAAATGAGCAGTTCTTC. Translating gives CASSYSPGQGNEQFF.

This chain uses TRBV3-1 with TRBJ2-1; no clear D. The CDR3 is 15 residues long. CDR1 is LGHDT and CDR2 is YNNKEL in the germline V gene (reference sequence). Trimming shortened V by 0 bases and J by 2 bases, and 8 bases separated the two germline ends. The CDR3 DNA reads TGTGCCAGCAGCCAAGATTCTAGTACCTACAATGAGCAGTTCTTC. Its protein product is CASSQDSSTYNEQFF.

This clonotype has only a few counts. V is TRBV10-3 and J is TRBJ2-7, with TRBD2 identical over 9 bases. V lost 3 bases, J lost 2 bases, and 2 bases stayed unmatched. The CDR3 spans 14 residues. Germline CDR1 and CDR2: ENHRY and SYGVKD. CDR3 bases: TGTGCCATCAGTGATAGCGGGGGCACCTACGAGCAGTACTTC. Encoded protein: CAISDSGGTYEQYF.

The rearrangement joins TRBV27 to TRBJ2-1; 8 bases are a match to TRBD2. This CDR3 comprises 13 residues. CDR1 is MNHEY and CDR2 is SMNVEV in the germline V gene (reference sequence). V trimming: 4 bases; J trimming: 11 bases; junction bases outside the gene matches: 7. As DNA, the CDR3 is TGTGCCAGCAGTTACGGGAGGGAAAGTCAGCAGTTCTTC. Its translation: CASSYGRESQQFF.